The TCR beta chain described here comes from a study of beta chain features in type 1 diabetes. The V end was cut by 4 bases, the J end by 4 bases, with 7 bases between. Germline-derived CDR1 and CDR2 are SEHNR and FQNEAQ (reference sequence). CDR3 length: 12 amino acids. This clone appeared a few times. Its antigen is not identified. General study points: Reduced insertions and increased deletions marked VDJ junctions in type 1 diabetes patients. A closer apparent resemblance between naive, central memory and Treg TCRB repertoires was seen in patients than in healthy donors.

All of the isolated RNA was reverse transcribed, so expressed TCRB transcripts were sequenced. Sequencing was performed with immunoSEQ multiplex PCR; in TCRdb, only in-frame clones are kept and a portion is missing. The sample records hundreds of thousands of clones, approximately 31% being singletons. CD4+ naive, central memory, regulatory and stem cell-like memory subsets were isolated by sorting on CD45RO/CCR7/CD25/CD127/CD95/CD27. Sorted populations were all over 95% pure. The source material was naive CD4+ T cells from blood. V gene TRBV7-9 combines with J gene TRBJ2-5; TRBD2 is a possible D gene (5 bases). This clonotype was obtained from a man aged 18-30 years in good health. The CDR3 sequence: CASSSSTETQYF. The CDR3 DNA reads TGTGCCAGCAGCTCTAGCACAGAGACCCAGTACTTC.